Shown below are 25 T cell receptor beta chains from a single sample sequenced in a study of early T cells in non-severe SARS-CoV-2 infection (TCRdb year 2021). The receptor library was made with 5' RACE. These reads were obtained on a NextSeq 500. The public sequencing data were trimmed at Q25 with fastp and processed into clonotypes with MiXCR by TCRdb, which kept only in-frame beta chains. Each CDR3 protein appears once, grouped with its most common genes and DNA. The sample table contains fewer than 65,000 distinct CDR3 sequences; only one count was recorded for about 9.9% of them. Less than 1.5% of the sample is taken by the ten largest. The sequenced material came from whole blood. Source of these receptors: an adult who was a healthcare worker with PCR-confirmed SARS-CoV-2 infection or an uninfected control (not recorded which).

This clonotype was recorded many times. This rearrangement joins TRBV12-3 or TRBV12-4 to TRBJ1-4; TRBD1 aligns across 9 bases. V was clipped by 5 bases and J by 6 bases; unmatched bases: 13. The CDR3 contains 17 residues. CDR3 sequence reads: CASSPGQGRRGDEKLFF. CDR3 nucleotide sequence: TGTGCCAGCAGTCCGGGACAGGGACGTCGGGGAGATGAAAAACTGTTTTTT.

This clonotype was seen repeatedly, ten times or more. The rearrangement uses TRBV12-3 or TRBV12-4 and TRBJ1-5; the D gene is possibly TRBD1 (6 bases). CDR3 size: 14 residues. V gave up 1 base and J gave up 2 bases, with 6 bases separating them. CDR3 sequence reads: CASSLGGRNQPQHF. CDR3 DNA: TGTGCCAGCAGTTTAGGGGGGCGCAATCAGCCCCAGCATTTT.

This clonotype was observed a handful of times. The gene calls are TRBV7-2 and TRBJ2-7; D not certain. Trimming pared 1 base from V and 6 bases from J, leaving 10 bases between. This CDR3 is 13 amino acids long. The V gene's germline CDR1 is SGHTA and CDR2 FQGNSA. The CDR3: CASSLGPASEQYV. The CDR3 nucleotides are TGTGCCAGCAGCTTAGGTCCGGCGAGCGAGCAGTACGTC.

The CDR3 sequence: CAISDGRSDDV. The CDR3 nucleotides read TGTGCCATCAGTGACGGGAGAAGCGACGACGTC. The chain employs TRBV10-3 and TRBJ2-7; D is perhaps TRBD2 (6 bases). CDR3 length equals 11 residues. The V gene's germline CDR1 is ENHRY and CDR2 SYGVKD.

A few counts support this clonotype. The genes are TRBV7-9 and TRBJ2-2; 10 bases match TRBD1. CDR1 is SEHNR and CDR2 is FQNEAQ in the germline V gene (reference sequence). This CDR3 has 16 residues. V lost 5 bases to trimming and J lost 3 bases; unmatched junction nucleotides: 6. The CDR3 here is CASSIRQGADTGELFF. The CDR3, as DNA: TGTGCCAGCAGCATCCGACAGGGGGCTGACACCGGGGAGCTGTTTTTT.

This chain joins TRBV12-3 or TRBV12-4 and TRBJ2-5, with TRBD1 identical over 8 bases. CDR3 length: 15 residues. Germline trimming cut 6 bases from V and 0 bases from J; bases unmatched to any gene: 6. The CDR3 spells CASSRGQAYQETQYF. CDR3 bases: TGTGCCAGCAGCCGGGGACAGGCGTACCAAGAGACCCAGTACTTC.

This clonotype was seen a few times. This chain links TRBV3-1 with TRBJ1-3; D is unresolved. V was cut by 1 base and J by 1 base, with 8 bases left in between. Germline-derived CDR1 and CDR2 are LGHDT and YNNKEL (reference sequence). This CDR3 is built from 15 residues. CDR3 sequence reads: CASSQVRGSGNTIYF. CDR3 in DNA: TGTGCCAGCAGCCAAGTCCGCGGGTCTGGAAACACCATATATTTT.

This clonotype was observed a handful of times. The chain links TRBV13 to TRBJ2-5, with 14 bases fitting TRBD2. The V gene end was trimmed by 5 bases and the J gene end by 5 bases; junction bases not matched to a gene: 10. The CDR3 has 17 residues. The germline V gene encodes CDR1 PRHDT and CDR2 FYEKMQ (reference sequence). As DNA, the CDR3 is TGTGCCAGCAGCCCGACCCCTAGGACTAGCGGGGGGGAGACCCAGTACTTC. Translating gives CASSPTPRTSGGETQYF.

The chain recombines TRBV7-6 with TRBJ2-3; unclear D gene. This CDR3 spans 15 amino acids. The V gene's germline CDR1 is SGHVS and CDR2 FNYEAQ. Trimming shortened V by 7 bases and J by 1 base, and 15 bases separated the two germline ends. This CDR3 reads CASTAMVGGTDTQYF. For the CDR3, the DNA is TGTGCCAGCACCGCCATGGTTGGCGGCACAGATACGCAGTATTTT.

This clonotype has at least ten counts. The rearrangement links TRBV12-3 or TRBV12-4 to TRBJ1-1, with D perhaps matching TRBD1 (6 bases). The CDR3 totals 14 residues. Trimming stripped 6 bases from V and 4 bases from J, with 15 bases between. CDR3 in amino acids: CASSPTGGGTEAFF. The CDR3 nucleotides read TGTGCCAGCAGCCCGACAGGCGGAGGCACTGAAGCTTTCTTT.

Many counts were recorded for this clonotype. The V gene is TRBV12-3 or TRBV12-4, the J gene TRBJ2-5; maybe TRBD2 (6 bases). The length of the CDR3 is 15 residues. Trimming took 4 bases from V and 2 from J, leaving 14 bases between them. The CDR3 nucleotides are TGTGCCAGCAGTTGGCGGGGCAAAAGTCAAGAGACCCAGTACTTC. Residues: CASSWRGKSQETQYF.

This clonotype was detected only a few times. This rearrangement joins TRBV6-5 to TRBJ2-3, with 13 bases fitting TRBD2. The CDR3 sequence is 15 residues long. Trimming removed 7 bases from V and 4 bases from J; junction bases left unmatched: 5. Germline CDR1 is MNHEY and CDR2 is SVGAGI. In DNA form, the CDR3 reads TGTGCCAGCACCCAACTAGCGGGGGGGTCAGATACGCAGTATTTT. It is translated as CASTQLAGGSDTQYF.

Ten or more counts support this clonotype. The CDR3 DNA sequence: TGTGCCAGCAGCTTTAGGGGGGCCGGCTACGAGCAGTACGTC. Its protein product is CASSFRGAGYEQYV. The V and J genes are TRBV5-4 and TRBJ2-7; tentatively, D is TRBD1 or TRBD2 (6 bases each). Per germline, CDR1 SGHNT and CDR2 YYREEE (reference sequence). Trimming removed 2 bases at V and 3 bases at J, with 12 bases between. This CDR3 contains 14 residues.

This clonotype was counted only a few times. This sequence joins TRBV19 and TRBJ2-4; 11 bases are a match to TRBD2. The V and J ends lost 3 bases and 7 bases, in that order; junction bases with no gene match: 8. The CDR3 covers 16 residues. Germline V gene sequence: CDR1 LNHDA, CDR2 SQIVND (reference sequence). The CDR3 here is CASSMLAGGYSNIQYF. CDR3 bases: TGTGCCAGTAGTATGCTAGCGGGGGGCTACAGTAACATTCAGTACTTC.

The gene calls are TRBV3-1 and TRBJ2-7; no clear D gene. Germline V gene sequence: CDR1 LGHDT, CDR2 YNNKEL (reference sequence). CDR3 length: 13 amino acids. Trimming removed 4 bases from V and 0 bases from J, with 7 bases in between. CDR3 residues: CASSPASSYEQYV. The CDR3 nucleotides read TGTGCCAGCAGCCCGGCTAGCTCCTACGAGCAGTACGTC.

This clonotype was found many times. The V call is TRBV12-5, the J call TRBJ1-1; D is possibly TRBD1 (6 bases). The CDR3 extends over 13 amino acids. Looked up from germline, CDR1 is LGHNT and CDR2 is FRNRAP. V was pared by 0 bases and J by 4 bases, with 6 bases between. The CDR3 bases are TGTGCTAGTGGTTTGGTAGGGGGCACTGAAGCTTTCTTT. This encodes CASGLVGGTEAFF. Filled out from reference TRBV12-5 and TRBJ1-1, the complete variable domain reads DARVTQTPRHKVTEMGQEVTMRCQPILGHNTVFWYRQTMMQGLELLAYFRNRAPLDDSGMPKDRFSAEMPDATLATLKIQPSEPRDSAVYFCASGLVGGTEAFFGQGTRLTVV.

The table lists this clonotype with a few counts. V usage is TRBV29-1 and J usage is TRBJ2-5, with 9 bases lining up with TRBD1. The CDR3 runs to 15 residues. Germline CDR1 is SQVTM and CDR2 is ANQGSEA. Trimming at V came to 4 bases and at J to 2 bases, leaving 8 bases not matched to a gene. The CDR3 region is CSVARQGEGQETQYF. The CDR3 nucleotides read TGCAGCGTTGCCCGACAGGGGGAAGGGCAAGAGACCCAGTACTTC. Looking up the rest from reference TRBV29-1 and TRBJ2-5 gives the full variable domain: SAVISQKPSRDICQRGTSLTIQCQVDSQVTMMFWYRQQPGQSLTLIATANQGSEATYESGFVIDKFPISRPNLTFSTLTVSNMSPEDSSIYLCSVARQGEGQETQYFGPGTRLLVL.

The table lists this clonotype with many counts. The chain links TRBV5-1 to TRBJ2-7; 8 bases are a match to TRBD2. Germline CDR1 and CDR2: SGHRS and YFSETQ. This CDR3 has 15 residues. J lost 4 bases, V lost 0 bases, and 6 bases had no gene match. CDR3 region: CASSLASGGIYEQYV. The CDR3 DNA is TGCGCCAGCAGCTTGGCGAGCGGGGGCATTTACGAGCAGTACGTC.

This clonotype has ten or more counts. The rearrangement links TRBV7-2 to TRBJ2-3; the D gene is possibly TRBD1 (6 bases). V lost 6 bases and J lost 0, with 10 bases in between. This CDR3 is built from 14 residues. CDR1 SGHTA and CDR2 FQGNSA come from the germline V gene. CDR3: CASRGQRSTDTQYF. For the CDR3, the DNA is TGTGCCAGCAGAGGACAGCGTAGCACAGATACGCAGTATTTT. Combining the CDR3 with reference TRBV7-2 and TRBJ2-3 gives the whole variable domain GAGVSQSPSNKVTEKGKDVELRCDPISGHTALYWYRQSLGQGLEFLIYFQGNSAPDKSGLPSDRFSAERTGGSVSTLTIQRTQQEDSAVYLCASRGQRSTDTQYFGPGTRLTVL.

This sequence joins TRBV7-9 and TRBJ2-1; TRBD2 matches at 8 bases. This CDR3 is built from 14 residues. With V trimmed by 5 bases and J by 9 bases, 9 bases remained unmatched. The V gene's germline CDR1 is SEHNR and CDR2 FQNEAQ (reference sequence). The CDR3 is CASSNPSGRSEQFF. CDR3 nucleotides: TGTGCCAGCAGCAACCCTAGCGGGCGGAGTGAGCAGTTCTTC.

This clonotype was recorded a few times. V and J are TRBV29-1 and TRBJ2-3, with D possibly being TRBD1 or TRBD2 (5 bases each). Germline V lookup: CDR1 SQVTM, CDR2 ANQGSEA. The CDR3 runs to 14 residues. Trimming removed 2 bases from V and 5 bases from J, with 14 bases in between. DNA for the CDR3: TGCAGCGTTGAATCCCCGGGGCCTCGAGATACGCAGTATTTT. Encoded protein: CSVESPGPRDTQYF.

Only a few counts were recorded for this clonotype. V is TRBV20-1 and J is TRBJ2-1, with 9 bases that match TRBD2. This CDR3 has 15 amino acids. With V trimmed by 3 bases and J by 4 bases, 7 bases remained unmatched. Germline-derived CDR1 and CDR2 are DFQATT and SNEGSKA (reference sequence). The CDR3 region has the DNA TGCAGTGCTAGGCAGAGCGGGGGGAAATACAATGAGCAGTTCTTC. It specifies CSARQSGGKYNEQFF.

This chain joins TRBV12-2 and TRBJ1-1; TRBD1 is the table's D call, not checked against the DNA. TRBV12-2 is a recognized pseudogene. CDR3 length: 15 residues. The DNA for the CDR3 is TGTGCAAGTCGCTCCCCGGACAGAATGAACACTGAAGCTTTCTTT. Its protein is CASRSPDRMNTEAFF.

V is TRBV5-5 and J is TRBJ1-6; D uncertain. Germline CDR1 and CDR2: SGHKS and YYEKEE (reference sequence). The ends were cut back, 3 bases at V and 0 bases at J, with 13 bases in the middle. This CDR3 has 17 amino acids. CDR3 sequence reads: CASSYRTESSYNSPLHF. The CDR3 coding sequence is TGTGCCAGCAGCTATCGGACGGAGAGCTCCTATAATTCACCCCTCCACTTT.

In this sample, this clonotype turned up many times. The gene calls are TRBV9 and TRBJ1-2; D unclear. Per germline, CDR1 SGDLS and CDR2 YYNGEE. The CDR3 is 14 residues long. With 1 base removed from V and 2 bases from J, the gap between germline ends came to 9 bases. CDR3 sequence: CASSVLDTNYGYTF. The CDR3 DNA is TGTGCCAGCAGCGTACTAGACACCAACTATGGCTACACCTTC.